The clone carrying this T cell receptor (beta chain) was detected only a few times. The antigen is not known. The sample originates from a study of T-cell reconstitution after alpha-beta-depleted transplantation in children. Study results and caveats: T-cell counts and diversity at one year post-transplant came mainly from newly produced T cells. Where alpha-beta T cells came from about two months after transplant was reportedly several hundred expanded graft clones. Surviving recipient T cells and intrathymic progenitors accounted for some patients' high TCRbeta diversity at day 60.

Trimming removed 5 bases from V and 6 bases from J; junction bases left unmatched: 18. This CDR3 region has 17 residues. Germline CDR1 reads MNHNS; CDR2 reads SASEGT. As it was prepared, the TCRbeta library received unique molecular identifiers. TCRdb re-analysed the PCR reads in MiXCR, keeping a single row per CDR3 protein. In the table there are a few hundred thousand distinct CDR3 sequences, roughly 11% of which are singletons. The clonotype comes from a male patient aged 2-15 years who had a stem cell transplant for chronic granulomatous disease, so the T cells may come from the graft donor. Sequenced here: peripheral blood, sampled 180 days after TCRalphabeta/CD19-depleted stem cell transplant. The V call is TRBV6-1, the J call TRBJ1-2; 7 positions agree with TRBD1. The CDR3 sequence: CASSRVSAPTGTDGYTF. The CDR3 bases are TGTGCCAGCAGTCGAGTATCCGCACCGACAGGGACGGATGGCTACACCTTC.